This T cell receptor beta chain was documented in a study of shared clonotypes between healthy human individuals. Study-wide results and limits: Only blood was sampled; tissue repertoires likely differ. Among non-shared clonotypes, generation probabilities were lower than among those shared by all four donors. When naive CD4 clonotypes were compared across a few donors, 4% to 6.5% were shared.

Source study methods: Filtering of immunoSEQ junctional sequences could not match full-length read filtering. Profiled with immunoSEQ multiplex PCR; TCRdb holds only in-frame clones, not every one. V and J calls and clone size follow that table, whereas D and trimming were derived from the DNA. This table holds approximately 2,000,000 clones, around 93% found once. Regarding this clone: Its specificity is unknown.

The sequenced sample consisted of naive CD4+ T cells from PBMCs. Subset here: CD45RA+ positively selected. The receptor was derived from a man younger than 30 in good health. Some clones in this sample may be carry-over from other donors' samples.

CDR3 residues: CASSIGLAAAEQYF. The CDR3 DNA is TGTGCCAGCAGCATTGGACTAGCGGCTGCGGAGCAGTACTTC. This chain joins TRBV11-2 and TRBJ2-7, with 10 bases lining up with TRBD2. Trimming at V came to 5 bases and at J to 7 bases, leaving 8 bases not matched to a gene. The CDR3 has 14 residues. In germline, CDR1 is SGHAT, CDR2 FQNNGV.